These 5 T cell receptor beta chains came from one sample sequenced in a study of CD8+ T cells in alopecia areata. Documented treatment: oral pan-JAK inhibitor, 5-10 mg twice daily. As the sequencing template, cDNA was produced by extracting RNA and reverse transcribing it. The data were produced by immunoSEQ multiplex PCR, yet TCRdb's version contains in-frame clones alone and is incomplete. This sample has 95,000 to 150,000 clones, with 53% found just once. Sequenced here: CD4+ T cells sorted from blood, sampled at week 4, from a patient treated with tofacitinib. These receptors were obtained from a human donor with alopecia areata.

The V gene is TRBV6-5, the J gene TRBJ2-3; TRBD2 matches 11 bases. The CDR3 is 16 residues long. Per the germline V gene, CDR1 is MNHEY and CDR2 is SVGAGI. J gave up 2 bases and V 4 bases, and 5 bases lay outside the gene matches. This CDR3 reads CASSSQLAGATDTQYF. The CDR3 nucleotides are TGTGCCAGCAGTTCCCAACTAGCGGGGGCCACAGATACGCAGTATTTT.

This clone came up a few times. The gene calls are TRBV7-2 and TRBJ2-7, with TRBD2 identical over 8 bases. Germline V gene sequence: CDR1 SGHTA, CDR2 FQGNSA. This CDR3 comprises 14 residues. The V gene end was trimmed by 5 bases and the J gene end by 2 bases; junction bases not matched to a gene: 5. This chain's CDR3 is CASSRPGGAYEQYF. For the CDR3, the DNA is TGTGCCAGCAGCCGCCCGGGGGGGGCCTACGAGCAGTACTTC.

The chain uses TRBV30 and TRBJ1-5, with D possibly matching TRBD1 (6 bases). V lost 0 bases, J lost 7 bases, and 13 bases lay in between. This CDR3 has 14 amino acids. The germline V gene encodes CDR1 GTSNPN and CDR2 SVGIG (reference sequence). This CDR3 reads CAWSVQGGGQPQHF. CDR3 DNA: TGTGCCTGGAGTGTACAGGGAGGAGGACAGCCCCAGCATTTT.

This clone was counted a single time. The V and J genes are TRBV30 and TRBJ2-1, with D tentatively TRBD1 (6 bases). The CDR3 consists of 13 residues. V lost 4 bases, J lost 1 base, and 8 bases lay in between. Germline V lookup: CDR1 GTSNPN, CDR2 SVGIG (reference sequence). The CDR3 protein is CAWNTGSYNEQFF. In nucleotides, the CDR3 is TGTGCCTGGAACACAGGGTCCTACAATGAGCAGTTCTTC.

This clone has more than one count but fewer than ten. V and J are TRBV7-3 and TRBJ2-5; D is unresolved. CDR1 and CDR2 from the germline V gene are SGHTA and FQGTGA. V lost 5 bases to trimming and J lost 0 bases, with 7 bases between them. The CDR3 extends over 13 amino acids. The CDR3 DNA reads TGTGCCAGCAGCCCGAAGTACCAAGAGACCCAGTACTTC. Amino acid sequence: CASSPKYQETQYF.